The source of this T cell receptor beta chain is a study of cytomegalovirus exposure and HLA in healthy donors. TCRdb's copy holds only in-frame clones and misses some; the assay was immunoSEQ multiplex PCR. The sample carries over 85,000 clones, roughly 84% recorded once. In germline, CDR1 is SEHNR, CDR2 FQNEAQ (reference sequence). The CDR3 has 13 amino acids. V lost 5 bases and J lost 7, with 14 bases in between. This clone was found once. The TCR was taken from a young woman in good health and CMV-seropositive. The sequencing sample was made of PBMCs. V is TRBV7-9 and J is TRBJ1-1; possibly TRBD1 for D (6 bases). As DNA, the CDR3 is TGTGCCAGCAGCCCAAGGACAGTCCTTGAAGCTTTCTTT. This encodes CASSPRTVLEAFF.